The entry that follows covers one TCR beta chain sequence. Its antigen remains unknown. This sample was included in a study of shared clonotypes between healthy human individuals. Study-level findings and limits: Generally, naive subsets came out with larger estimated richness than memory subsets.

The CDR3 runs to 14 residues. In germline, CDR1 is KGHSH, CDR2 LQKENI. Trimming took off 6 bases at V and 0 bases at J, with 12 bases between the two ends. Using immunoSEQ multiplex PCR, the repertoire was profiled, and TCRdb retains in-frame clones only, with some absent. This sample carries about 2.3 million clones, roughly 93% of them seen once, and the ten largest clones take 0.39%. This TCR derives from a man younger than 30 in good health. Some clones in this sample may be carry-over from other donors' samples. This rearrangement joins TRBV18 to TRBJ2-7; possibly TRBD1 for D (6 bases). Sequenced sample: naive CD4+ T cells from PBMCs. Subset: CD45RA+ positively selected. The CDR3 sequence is CASSPDRLSYEQYF. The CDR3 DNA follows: TGTGCCAGCTCCCCAGACAGGCTCTCCTACGAGCAGTACTTC.